The 25 T cell receptor beta chains below were found in one sample sequenced in a study of blood T cell repertoires in COVID-19. Only in-frame clones appear in the TCRdb table, and some are missing; sequencing was by immunoSEQ multiplex PCR. The profile shows around 450,000 clones, roughly nine tenths of them singletons. Sequencing was done on a sample of PBMCs or T cells enriched from blood (not recorded which). The receptors stem from a woman between 18 and 29 years old who had recovered from COVID-19.

This clone has more than one count but fewer than ten. The CDR3 sequence is CASSVGQAGSGNTIYF. CDR3 coding DNA: TGTGCCAGCAGCGTGGGACAGGCCGGCTCTGGAAACACCATATATTTT. The chain couples TRBV9 to TRBJ1-3, with 8 bases aligning to TRBD1. The CDR3 covers 16 residues. The V gene's germline CDR1 is SGDLS and CDR2 YYNGEE. Trimming took 2 bases from V and 0 from J; bases not matched to a gene: 4.

The gene calls are TRBV5-1 and TRBJ1-2; the D gene is possibly TRBD1 (6 bases). The CDR3 sequence is 12 residues long. The germline CDR1 and CDR2 sequences are SGHRS and YFSETQ. Trimming shortened V by 3 bases and J by 8 bases, and 11 bases separated the two germline ends. The CDR3 nucleotides read TGCGCCAGCAGCTCGACAGGCCAGGGCTACACCTTC. Amino acids: CASSSTGQGYTF.

J is TRBJ2-1 and V is TRBV5-1, with D tentatively TRBD1 (6 bases). The CDR3 sequence is 14 residues long. Germline-derived CDR1 and CDR2 are SGHRS and YFSETQ. V dropped 0 bases and J dropped 8 bases, with 12 bases sitting between them. CDR3 nucleotide sequence: TGCGCCAGCAGCTTGGGGGCAGGGGACCATGAGCAGTTCTTC. This codes for CASSLGAGDHEQFF.

This clone occurred once. The rearrangement joins TRBV5-1 to TRBJ1-4; tentatively, D is TRBD1 (5 bases). From germline, CDR1 is SGHRS and CDR2 YFSETQ. The CDR3 length is 14 residues. V was clipped by 0 bases and J by 10 bases, with 13 bases between them. CDR3 coding DNA: TGCGCCAGCAGCTTGGAAGGGGCCGCCCCAAAACTGTTTTTT. Translation: CASSLEGAAPKLFF.

This clone has a single count. The chain links TRBV2 to TRBJ1-5; D is unclear. Between the trimmed V and J ends, which lost 1 base and 4 bases, there was a span of 8 bases. The germline gives CDR1 SNHLY, CDR2 FYNNEI. The CDR3 covers 14 residues. CDR3 in amino acids: CASSEVQSNQPQHF. CDR3 in DNA: TGTGCCAGCAGTGAAGTACAGAGTAATCAGCCCCAGCATTTT.

The chain combines TRBV5-1 with TRBJ2-7; the D is unclear. CDR3 length: 14 residues. The germline V and J ends were trimmed by 0 bases and 5 bases, with 12 bases remaining between them. Germline V gives CDR1 SGHRS, CDR2 YFSETQ. The CDR3 is CASSLGVARHEQYF. The CDR3 DNA is TGCGCCAGCAGCTTGGGGGTAGCTAGACACGAGCAGTACTTC. The full variable domain, its missing parts supplied by reference TRBV5-1 and TRBJ2-7, is KAGVTQTPRYLIKTRGQQVTLSCSPISGHRSVSWYQQTPGQGLQFLFEYFSETQRNKGNFPGRFSGRQFSNSRSEMNVSTLELGDSALYLCASSLGVARHEQYFGPGTRLTVT.

The chain carries TRBV2 and TRBJ2-5, with 14 bases that match TRBD2. The germline CDR1 and CDR2 sequences are SNHLY and FYNNEI. The CDR3 sequence is 14 residues long. The J segment lost 5 bases and the V segment lost 6 bases, leaving 2 bases of the junction unmatched. CDR3 bases: TGTGCCAGCAGGGGGACTAGCGGGGGTGAGACCCAGTACTTC. It codes for CASRGTSGGETQYF. Looking up the rest from reference TRBV2 and TRBJ2-5 gives the full variable domain: EPEVTQTPSHQVTQMGQEVILRCVPISNHLYFYWYRQILGQKVEFLVSFYNNEISEKSEIFDDQFSVERPDGSNFTLKIRSTKLEDSAMYFCASRGTSGGETQYFGPGTRLLVL.

The V gene is TRBV5-6, the J gene TRBJ1-2; D ambiguous. The V end lost 3 bases, the J end lost 7 bases, and 7 bases lay between the germline ends. Per the germline V gene, CDR1 is SGHDT and CDR2 is YYEEEE. This CDR3 is built from 11 residues. The CDR3 loop reads CASSYGGGYTF. The CDR3 DNA reads as TGTGCCAGCAGCTATGGCGGTGGCTACACCTTC. Based on the CDR3 plus reference TRBV5-6 and TRBJ1-2, the full variable domain is DAGVTQSPTHLIKTRGQQVTLRCSPKSGHDTVSWYQQALGQGPQFIFQYYEEEERQRGNFPDRFSGHQFPNYSSELNVNALLLGDSALYLCASSYGGGYTFGSGTRLTVV.

The gene calls are TRBV28 and TRBJ1-6, with 11 bases matching TRBD1. Germline CDR1 and CDR2: MDHEN and SYDVKM. The CDR3 contains 16 residues. V dropped 6 bases and J dropped 10; count of bases not matched to a gene: 11. The CDR3: CASRISDRGLISPLHF. The CDR3 bases are TGTGCCAGCAGGATTTCGGACAGGGGGCTTATCTCACCCCTCCACTTT.

The chain recombines TRBV2 with TRBJ2-3, with 7 bases identical to TRBD2. Germline assignment: CDR1 SNHLY and CDR2 FYNNEI. This CDR3 comprises 17 residues. V was pared by 4 bases and J by 1 base, with 11 bases of the junction left unmatched. CDR3 coding DNA: TGTGCCAGCAGTGCCCCATTCGGCGGGGGTCGCACAGATACGCAGTATTTT. It is translated as CASSAPFGGGRTDTQYF.

This sequence joins TRBV11-3 and TRBJ2-2; tentative D call: TRBD1 (6 bases). The CDR3 runs to 14 residues. V shed 3 bases and J shed 7 bases, with 12 bases lying between them. CDR1 SGHNT and CDR2 YENEEA come from the germline V gene. The chain's CDR3 is CASSLGAANGELFF. CDR3 DNA sequence: TGTGCCAGCAGCTTGGGGGCCGCCAACGGGGAGCTGTTTTTT.

The chain employs TRBV9 and TRBJ2-3; D is perhaps TRBD2 (7 bases). Looked up from germline, CDR1 is SGDLS and CDR2 is YYNGEE. V lost 0 bases and J lost 4, with 12 bases in between. The CDR3 spans 15 residues. The CDR3 DNA follows: TGTGCCAGCAGCGTAGCGGGGGGCCCCGCAGATACGCAGTATTTT. Its protein product is CASSVAGGPADTQYF.

This clone showed up just once. J is TRBJ2-1 and V is TRBV24-1; the match to TRBD1 covers 8 bases. Germline assignment: CDR1 KGHDR and CDR2 SFDVKD. Trimming took 2 bases from V and 5 from J; bases not matched to a gene: 10. The CDR3 is 17 residues long. In DNA form, the CDR3 reads TGTGCCACCAGTGATTATATCGGCAGGGGGCTCCACAATGAGCAGTTCTTC. This encodes CATSDYIGRGLHNEQFF.

The chain has TRBV5-5 and TRBJ1-5; 7 bases match TRBD1. Germline values: CDR1 SGHKS, CDR2 YYEKEE (reference sequence). Trimming at V came to 4 bases and at J to 3 bases, leaving 7 bases not matched to a gene. The CDR3 runs to 15 residues. The CDR3 nucleotides read TGTGCCAGCAGCGAAGGGACAGCCTCCAATCAGCCCCAGCATTTT. It specifies CASSEGTASNQPQHF.

The CDR3 spells CASSFGHTNTEAFF. CDR3 in DNA: TGTGCCAGCAGCTTCGGACATACGAACACTGAAGCTTTCTTT. The chain uses TRBV5-8 and TRBJ1-1; perhaps TRBD1 as D (5 bases). This CDR3 has 14 residues. CDR1 and CDR2 (germline): SGHTS, YDEGEE. Trimming removed 2 bases from V and 1 base from J, with 9 bases in between.

The rearrangement joins TRBV30 to TRBJ1-1; 10 bases fit TRBD1. The CDR3 is 14 residues long. Trimming cost V 2 bases and J 9 bases; bases outside gene matches: 9. Germline V gene sequence: CDR1 GTSNPN, CDR2 SVGIG (reference sequence). This CDR3 is CAWSRTGGPNQAFF. For the CDR3, the DNA is TGTGCCTGGAGTCGGACAGGGGGACCGAATCAAGCTTTCTTT.

V and J are TRBV4-2 and TRBJ2-6, with D perhaps matching TRBD1 (6 bases). Looked up from germline, CDR1 is LGHNA and CDR2 is YNFKEQ. Trimming pared 4 bases from V and 4 bases from J, leaving 23 bases between. This CDR3 is 19 amino acids long. In nucleotides, the CDR3 is TGTGCCAGCAGCCCGCAATTGGGGACATGGTCCGCCGGGGCCAACGTCCTGACTTTC. Its translation is CASSPQLGTWSAGANVLTF.

In this sample, this clone turned up once. The genes are TRBV15 and TRBJ1-5, with D maybe TRBD1 (6 bases). CDR1 LNHNV and CDR2 YYDKDF come from the germline V gene (reference sequence). The CDR3 sequence is 18 residues long. Trimming took 2 bases from V and 6 from J, leaving 23 bases between them. CDR3 bases: TGTGCCACCAGCAGACTCGATTTTGGGCAGGGGATCGGTCAGCCCCAGCATTTT. It is translated as CATSRLDFGQGIGQPQHF.

This sequence joins TRBV19 and TRBJ2-2; TRBD2 matches at 12 bases. Germline assignment: CDR1 LNHDA and CDR2 SQIVND (reference sequence). J was trimmed by 6 bases and V by 4 bases; bases with no gene match: 6. This CDR3 region has 16 residues. The CDR3 region is CASSTSGGVPPGELFF. The CDR3 DNA reads TGTGCCAGTAGTACTAGCGGGGGGGTTCCCCCCGGGGAGCTGTTTTTT.

This chain links TRBV2 with TRBJ1-2; D remains unclear. The length of the CDR3 is 12 residues. Germline CDR1 and CDR2: SNHLY and FYNNEI. Trimming pared 8 bases from V and 4 bases from J, leaving 11 bases between. The CDR3 sequence: CASDSGGYGYTF. CDR3 in DNA: TGTGCCAGCGATTCAGGAGGCTATGGCTACACCTTC.

The chain recombines TRBV11-2 with TRBJ2-5, with D possibly TRBD1 on 6 matching bases. With 2 bases removed from V and 5 bases from J, the gap between germline ends came to 18 bases. The CDR3 runs to 16 residues. Germline CDR1 is SGHAT and CDR2 is FQNNGV. CDR3: CASSLNRAGRGETQYF. The CDR3 DNA reads TGTGCCAGCAGCTTAAACAGGGCAGGTCGAGGGGAGACCCAGTACTTC.

The chain employs TRBV18 and TRBJ2-2; D is unclear. The V gene's germline CDR1 is KGHSH and CDR2 LQKENI. The length of the CDR3 is 11 residues. Trimming left V 6 bases short and J 6 bases short, with 5 bases between. CDR3 nucleotides: TGTGCCAGCTCCCCTTCCGGGGAGCTGTTTTTT. The encoded protein is CASSPSGELFF.

The gene calls are TRBV25-1 and TRBJ2-7; D not resolved. CDR3 size: 13 residues. The germline V gene has CDR1 MGHDK and CDR2 SYGVNS. Trimming removed 0 bases at V and 0 bases at J, with 3 bases between. DNA for the CDR3: TGTGCCAGCAGTGAATACAGCTCCTACGAGCAGTACTTC. This sequence encodes CASSEYSSYEQYF.

The chain employs TRBV15 and TRBJ2-7; possible D gene TRBD2, 5 bases. Trimming removed 0 bases from V and 7 bases from J, with 10 bases in between. Germline CDR1 and CDR2: LNHNV and YYDKDF (reference sequence). The CDR3 length is 13 residues. CDR3 loop: CATSREWSGEQYF. CDR3 nucleotide sequence: TGTGCCACCAGCAGAGAATGGTCGGGGGAGCAGTACTTC.

Only one count was recorded for this clone. The rearrangement uses TRBV28 and TRBJ2-3; no firm D call. CDR1 MDHEN and CDR2 SYDVKM come from the germline V gene. The length of the CDR3 is 15 residues. V shed 7 bases and J shed 3 bases, with 17 bases lying between them. This CDR3 is CASTDPRPVTDTQYF. CDR3 in DNA: TGTGCCAGCACCGACCCTAGGCCGGTGACAGATACGCAGTATTTT.